One T cell receptor beta chain is described in this entry. What it binds is not known. The trim removed 5 bases at V and 5 bases at J, leaving 7 bases unmatched. Germline V gives CDR1 SGHTA, CDR2 FQGNSA. The CDR3 has 16 amino acids. What was sequenced were expressed TCRB transcripts, since all of the isolated RNA had been reverse transcribed. Sequenced by immunoSEQ multiplex PCR; TCRdb stores in-frame clones only, minus some. Among 250,000 or so clones listed, approximately 13% were seen once. This sample was taken from a study of beta chain features in type 1 diabetes. Notes on the study in general: Moderately but significantly shorter TCRB CDR3s were found in Type 1 diabetes patients in all four CD4+ subsets.

By way of CD45RO/CCR7/CD25/CD127/CD95/CD27, the CD4+ regulatory, stem cell-like memory, central memory and naive cells were sorted. The sequenced sample was naive CD4+ T cells from blood. This chain uses TRBV7-2 with TRBJ2-5, with TRBD2 matching 14 bases. This TCR was sampled from a man aged 30-40 years with type 1 diabetes. The CDR3 DNA is TGTGCCAGCAGCCCGGGACTAGCGGGAGTAGGGGAGACCCAGTACTTC. Encoded protein: CASSPGLAGVGETQYF.